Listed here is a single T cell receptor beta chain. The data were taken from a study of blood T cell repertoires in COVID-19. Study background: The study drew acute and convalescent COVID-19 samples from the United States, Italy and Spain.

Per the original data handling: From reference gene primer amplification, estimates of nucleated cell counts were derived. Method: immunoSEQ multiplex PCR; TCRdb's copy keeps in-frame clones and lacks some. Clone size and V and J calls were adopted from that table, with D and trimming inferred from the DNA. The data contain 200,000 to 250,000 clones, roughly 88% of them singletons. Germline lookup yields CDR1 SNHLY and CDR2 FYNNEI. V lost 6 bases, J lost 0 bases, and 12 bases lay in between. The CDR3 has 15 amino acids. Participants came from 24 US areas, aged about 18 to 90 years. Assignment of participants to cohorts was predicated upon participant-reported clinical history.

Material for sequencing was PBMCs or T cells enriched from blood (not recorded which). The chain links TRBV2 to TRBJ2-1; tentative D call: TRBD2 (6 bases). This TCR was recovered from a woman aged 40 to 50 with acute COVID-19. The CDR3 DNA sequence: TGTGCCAGCAGGGTGGCGGGGAACTCCTACAATGAGCAGTTCTTC. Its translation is CASRVAGNSYNEQFF. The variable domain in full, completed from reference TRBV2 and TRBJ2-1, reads EPEVTQTPSHQVTQMGQEVILRCVPISNHLYFYWYRQILGQKVEFLVSFYNNEISEKSEIFDDQFSVERPDGSNFTLKIRSTKLEDSAMYFCASRVAGNSYNEQFFGPGTRLTVL.